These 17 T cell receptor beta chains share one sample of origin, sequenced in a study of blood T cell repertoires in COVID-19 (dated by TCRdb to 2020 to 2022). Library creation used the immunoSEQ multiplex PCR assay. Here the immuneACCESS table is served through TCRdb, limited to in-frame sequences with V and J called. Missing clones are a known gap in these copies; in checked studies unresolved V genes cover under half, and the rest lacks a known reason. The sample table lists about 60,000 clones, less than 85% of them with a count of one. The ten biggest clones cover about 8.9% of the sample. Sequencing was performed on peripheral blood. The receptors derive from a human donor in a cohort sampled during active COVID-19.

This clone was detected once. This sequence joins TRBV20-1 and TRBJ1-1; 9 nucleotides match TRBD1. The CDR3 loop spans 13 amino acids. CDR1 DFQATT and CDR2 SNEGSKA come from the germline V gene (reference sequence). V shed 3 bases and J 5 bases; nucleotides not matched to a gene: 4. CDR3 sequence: CSASDRGSTEAFF. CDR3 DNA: TGCAGTGCTAGTGACAGGGGGAGTACTGAAGCTTTCTTT.

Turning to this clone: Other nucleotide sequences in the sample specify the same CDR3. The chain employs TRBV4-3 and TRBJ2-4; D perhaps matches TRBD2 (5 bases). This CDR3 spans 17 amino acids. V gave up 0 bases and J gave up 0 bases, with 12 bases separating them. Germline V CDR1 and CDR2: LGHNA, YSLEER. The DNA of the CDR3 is TGCGCCAGCAGCCAAGATAGTGGGAGCGGAGCCAAAAACATTCAGTACTTC. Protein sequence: CASSQDSGSGAKNIQYF.

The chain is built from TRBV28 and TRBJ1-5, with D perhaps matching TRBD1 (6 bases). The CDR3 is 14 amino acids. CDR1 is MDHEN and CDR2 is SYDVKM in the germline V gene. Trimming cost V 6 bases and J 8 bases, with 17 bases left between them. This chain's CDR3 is CASRRTEMRKPQHF. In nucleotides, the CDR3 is TGTGCCAGCAGGCGGACAGAGATGAGAAAGCCCCAGCATTTT.

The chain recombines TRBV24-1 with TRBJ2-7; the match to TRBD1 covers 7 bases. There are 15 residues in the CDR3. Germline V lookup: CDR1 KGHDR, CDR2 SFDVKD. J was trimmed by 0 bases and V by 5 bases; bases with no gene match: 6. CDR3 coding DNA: TGTGCCACCAGTGGTTCGGGACAGCACTCCTACGAGCAGTACTTC. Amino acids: CATSGSGQHSYEQYF.

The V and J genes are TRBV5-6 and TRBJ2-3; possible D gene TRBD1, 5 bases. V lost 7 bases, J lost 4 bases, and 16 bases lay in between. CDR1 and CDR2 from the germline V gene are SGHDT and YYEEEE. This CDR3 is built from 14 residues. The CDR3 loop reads CASHRQGQPDTQYF. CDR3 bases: TGTGCCAGCCACCGGCAGGGCCAACCAGATACGCAGTATTTT. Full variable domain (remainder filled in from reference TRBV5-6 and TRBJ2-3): DAGVTQSPTHLIKTRGQQVTLRCSPKSGHDTVSWYQQALGQGPQFIFQYYEEEERQRGNFPDRFSGHQFPNYSSELNVNALLLGDSALYLCASHRQGQPDTQYFGPGTRLTVL.

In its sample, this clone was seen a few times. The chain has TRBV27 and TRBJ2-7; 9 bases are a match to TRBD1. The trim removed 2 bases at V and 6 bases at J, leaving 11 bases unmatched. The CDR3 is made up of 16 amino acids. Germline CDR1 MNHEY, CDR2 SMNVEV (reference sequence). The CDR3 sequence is CASSLPTGTGIREQYF. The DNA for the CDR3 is TGTGCCAGCAGTTTACCGACCGGGACAGGGATCCGCGAGCAGTACTTC.

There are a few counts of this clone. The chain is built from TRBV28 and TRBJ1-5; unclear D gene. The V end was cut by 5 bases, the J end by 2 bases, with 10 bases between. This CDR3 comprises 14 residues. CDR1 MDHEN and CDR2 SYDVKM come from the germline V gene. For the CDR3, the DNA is TGTGCCAGCAGTCTGGTGAGAGGCAATCAGCCCCAGCATTTT. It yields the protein CASSLVRGNQPQHF. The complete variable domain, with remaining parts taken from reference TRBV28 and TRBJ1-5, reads DVKVTQSSRYLVKRTGEKVFLECVQDMDHENMFWYRQDPGLGLRLIYFSYDVKMKEKGDIPEGYSVSREKKERFSLILESASTNQTSMYLCASSLVRGNQPQHFGDGTRLSIL.

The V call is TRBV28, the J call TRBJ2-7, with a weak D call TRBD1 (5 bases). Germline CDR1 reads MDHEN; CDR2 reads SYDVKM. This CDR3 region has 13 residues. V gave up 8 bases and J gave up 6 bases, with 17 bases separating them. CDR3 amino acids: CASGVRVPGEQYF. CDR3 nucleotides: TGTGCCAGCGGGGTCAGGGTCCCTGGCGAGCAGTACTTC.

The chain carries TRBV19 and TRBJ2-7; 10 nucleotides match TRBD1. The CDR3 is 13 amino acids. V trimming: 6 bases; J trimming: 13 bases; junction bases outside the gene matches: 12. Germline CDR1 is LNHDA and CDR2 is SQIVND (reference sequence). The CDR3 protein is CASSQGSGTGEYF. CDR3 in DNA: TGTGCCAGTAGCCAGGGTTCCGGGACAGGGGAATACTTC. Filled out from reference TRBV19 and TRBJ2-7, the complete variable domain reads DGGITQSPKYLFRKEGQNVTLSCEQNLNHDAMYWYRQDPGQGLRLIYYSQIVNDFQKGDIAEGYSVSREKKESFPLTVTSAQKNPTAFYLCASSQGSGTGEYFGPGTRLTVT.

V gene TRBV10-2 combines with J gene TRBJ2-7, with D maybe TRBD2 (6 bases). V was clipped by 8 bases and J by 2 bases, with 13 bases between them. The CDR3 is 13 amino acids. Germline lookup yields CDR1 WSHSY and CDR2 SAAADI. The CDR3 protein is CASRAGNAYEQYF. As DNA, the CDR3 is TGCGCCAGCCGGGCGGGGAACGCCTACGAGCAGTACTTC.

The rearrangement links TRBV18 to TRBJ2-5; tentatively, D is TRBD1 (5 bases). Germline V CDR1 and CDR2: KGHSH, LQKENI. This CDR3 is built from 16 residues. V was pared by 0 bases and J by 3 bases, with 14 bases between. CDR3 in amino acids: CASSPPGRPKKETQYF. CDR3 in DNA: TGTGCCAGCTCACCACCGGGGCGGCCGAAAAAAGAGACCCAGTACTTC.

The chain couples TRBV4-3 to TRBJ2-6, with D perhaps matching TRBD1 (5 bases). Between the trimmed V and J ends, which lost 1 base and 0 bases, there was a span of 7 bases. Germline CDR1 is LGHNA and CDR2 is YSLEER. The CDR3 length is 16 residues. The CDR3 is CASSQVRDSGANVLTF. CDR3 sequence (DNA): TGCGCCAGCAGCCAAGTCAGGGACTCTGGGGCCAACGTCCTGACTTTC.

The CDR3 here is CATSRVGRETQYF. CDR3 in DNA: TGTGCCACCAGCAGAGTGGGCCGAGAGACCCAGTACTTC. The chain is built from TRBV15 and TRBJ2-5, with D hard to call. CDR1 LNHNV and CDR2 YYDKDF come from the germline V gene (reference sequence). The V end lost 1 base, the J end lost 4 bases, and 7 bases lay between the germline ends. The CDR3 contains 13 residues.

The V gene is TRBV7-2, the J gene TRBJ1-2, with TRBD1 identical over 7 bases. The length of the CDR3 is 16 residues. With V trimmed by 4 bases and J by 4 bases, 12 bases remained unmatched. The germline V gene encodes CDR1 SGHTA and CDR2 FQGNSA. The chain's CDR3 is CASSSPGGGFRYGYTF. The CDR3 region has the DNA TGTGCCAGCAGCTCCCCAGGGGGAGGATTTCGCTATGGCTACACCTTC.

DNA for the CDR3: TGTGCCAGCAGCAAAGTTGGAGGGAGGGCCGGGACCGAGCAGTACTTC. The encoded protein is CASSKVGGRAGTEQYF. V usage is TRBV21-1 and J usage is TRBJ2-7; TRBD2, the table's D call, was not compared with the DNA. TRBV21-1 is a pseudogene locus. The CDR3 has 16 residues.

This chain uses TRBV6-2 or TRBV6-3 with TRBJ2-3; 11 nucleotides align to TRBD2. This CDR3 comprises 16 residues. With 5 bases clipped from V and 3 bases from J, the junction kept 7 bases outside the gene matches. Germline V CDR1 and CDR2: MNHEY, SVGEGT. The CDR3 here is CASSLTLAGGTDTQYF. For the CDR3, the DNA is TGTGCCAGCAGTCTAACCCTAGCGGGAGGAACAGATACGCAGTATTTT.

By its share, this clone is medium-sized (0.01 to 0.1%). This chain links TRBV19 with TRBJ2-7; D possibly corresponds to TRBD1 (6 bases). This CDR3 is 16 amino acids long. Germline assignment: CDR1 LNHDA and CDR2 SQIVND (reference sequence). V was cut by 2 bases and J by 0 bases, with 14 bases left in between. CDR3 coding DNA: TGTGCCAGTAGTATAAGCGGCCTGGGGGCCTCCTACGAGCAGTACTTC. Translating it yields CASSISGLGASYEQYF.